These T cell receptor beta chains were read from a single sample in a study of graft-versus-host responses after intestinal transplantation. Produced via immunoSEQ multiplex PCR; TCRdb's table is partial and in-frame only. The repertoire includes just under 65,000 clones, approximately 91% of them detected once, and approximately 1.5% sits in the top ten. These receptors lack a known antigen. The specimen comprised unstimulated CD8+ T cells sorted from spleen or lymph node cells, sampled before transplant. The source of these receptors is a human donor who was the organ donor for an intestinal transplant. The CDR3 runs from the conserved cysteine through the conserved F or W. The order of the fields is J gene, V gene, CDR3 protein.

TRBJ1-1,TRBV28,CASSFASMNTEAFF
TRBJ2-3,TRBV6-4,CASSDSGGGRALGNTDTQYF
TRBJ2-2,TRBV30,CAWSHYRRQNTGELFF
TRBJ2-3,TRBV5-1,CASSPGTGGADTQYF
TRBJ2-7,TRBV28,CASSLGLSGSGHEQYF
TRBJ2-7,TRBV5-1,CASSEGQGYSYEQYF
TRBJ2-3,TRBV4-1,CASSLFLTGTTDTQYF
TRBJ2-6,TRBV9,CASSVVPRGRANVLTF
TRBJ2-3,TRBV6-4,CASSDQSTDTQYF
TRBJ2-7,TRBV10-3,CAISGQGSSYEQYF
.,TRBV6-1,CASSARDSGSNYEQYF
TRBJ2-7,TRBV27,CASSLWTSGRIYEQYF
TRBJ2-7,TRBV5-1,CASSLVYGSPSYEQYF
TRBJ1-4,TRBV7-9,CASKHATNEKLFF
TRBJ2-1,TRBV5-6,CASSLVFGSVERTVGEQFF
TRBJ2-3,TRBV28,CASSQLAEHTDTQYF
TRBJ2-7,TRBV6-5,CASSFQGVHEQYF
TRBJ2-7,TRBV6-5,CASTGTSGDYEQYF
TRBJ1-1,TRBV10-3,CAISEGASVTEAFF
TRBJ2-7,TRBV6-1,CASSAGIYEQYF
TRBJ2-3,TRBV9,CASSPHRGSTDTQYF
TRBJ2-7,TRBV6-1,CASSGGGESYEQYF
TRBJ1-2,TRBV5-1,CASKSTTNYGYTF
TRBJ2-5,TRBV27,CASSLRTEETQYF
TRBJ1-2,TRBV29-1,CSHGQDYGYTF
TRBJ1-5,TRBV6-1,CASRIITYSNQPQHF